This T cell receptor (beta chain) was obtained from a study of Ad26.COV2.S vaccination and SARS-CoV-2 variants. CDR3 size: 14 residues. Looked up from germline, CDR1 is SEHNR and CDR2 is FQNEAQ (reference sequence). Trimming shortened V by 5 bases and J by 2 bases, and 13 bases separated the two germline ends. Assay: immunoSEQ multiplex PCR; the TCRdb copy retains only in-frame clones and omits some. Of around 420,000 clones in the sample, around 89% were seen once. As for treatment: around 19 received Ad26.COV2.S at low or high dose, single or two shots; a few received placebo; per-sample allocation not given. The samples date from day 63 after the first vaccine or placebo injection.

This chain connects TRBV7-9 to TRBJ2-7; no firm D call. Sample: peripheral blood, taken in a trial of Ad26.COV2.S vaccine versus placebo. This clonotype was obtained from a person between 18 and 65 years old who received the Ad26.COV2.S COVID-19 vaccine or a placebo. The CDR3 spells CASSPDNRPYEQYF. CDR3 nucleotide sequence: TGTGCCAGCAGCCCCGACAACCGTCCCTACGAGCAGTACTTC.